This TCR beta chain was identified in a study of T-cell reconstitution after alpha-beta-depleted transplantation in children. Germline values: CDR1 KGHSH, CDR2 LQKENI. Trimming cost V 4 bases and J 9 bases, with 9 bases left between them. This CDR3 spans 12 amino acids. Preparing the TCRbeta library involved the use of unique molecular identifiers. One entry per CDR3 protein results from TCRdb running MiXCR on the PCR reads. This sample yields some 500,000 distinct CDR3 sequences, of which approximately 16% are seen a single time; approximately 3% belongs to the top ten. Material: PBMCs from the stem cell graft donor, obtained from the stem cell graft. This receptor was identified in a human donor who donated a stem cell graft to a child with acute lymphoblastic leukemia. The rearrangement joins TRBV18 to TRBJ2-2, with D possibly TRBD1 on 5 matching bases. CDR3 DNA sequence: TGTGCCAGCTCACGGGGCCGTCGGGAGCTGTTTTTT. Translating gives CASSRGRRELFF.